The 21 T cell receptor beta chains given below trace back to one sample, sequenced in a study of a mutant IDH1 vaccine in newly diagnosed glioma. Data came from immunoSEQ multiplex PCR; TCRdb stores just in-frame clones and leaves some out. Of around 18,000 clones listed, 95% to 96% are singletons. Time point described: baseline, week 1 (first vaccination visit). The sample's treatment: pre-vaccination baseline after standard-of-care therapy. This specimen was peripheral blood mononuclear cells (PBMCs), taken from a glioma patient treated with radiotherapy, temozolomide or both. The origin of the receptors is a woman between 18 and 29 years old with glioma. Some clones in this sample may be carry-over from other donors' samples.

The V and J genes are TRBV6-1 and TRBJ1-6; the D is unclear. Trimming removed 0 bases from V and 5 bases from J, with 5 bases in between. This CDR3 comprises 14 residues. Germline lookup yields CDR1 MNHNS and CDR2 SASEGT. The CDR3 DNA reads TGTGCCAGCAGTGAAGCTCCCGATAATTCACCCCTCCACTTT. Encoded protein: CASSEAPDNSPLHF.

The chain uses TRBV4-1 and TRBJ2-5; 11 nucleotides match TRBD2. V lost 0 bases to trimming and J lost 4 bases; unmatched junction nucleotides: 13. The CDR3 loop spans 19 amino acids. CDR1 and CDR2 (germline): MGHRA, YSYEKL. This CDR3 reads CASSQDPGASGGPSETQYF. The CDR3 DNA reads TGCGCCAGCAGCCAAGATCCAGGGGCTAGCGGGGGGCCTTCAGAGACCCAGTACTTC.

V gene TRBV11-3 combines with J gene TRBJ1-1; D unresolved. This CDR3 spans 13 amino acids. V lost 1 base to trimming and J lost 3 bases, with 6 bases between them. CDR1 SGHNT and CDR2 YENEEA come from the germline V gene. CDR3 protein: CASSLGTYTEAFF. DNA for the CDR3: TGTGCCAGCAGCTTAGGGACCTACACTGAAGCTTTCTTT.

CDR3 nucleotides: TGCAGTGCTAGTGACGGTGGCGAGCAGTTCTTC. Translating it yields CSASDGGEQFF. V is TRBV20-1 and J is TRBJ2-1; no firm D call. Trimming removed 3 bases at V and 10 bases at J, with 10 bases between. Germline values: CDR1 DFQATT, CDR2 SNEGSKA (reference sequence). CDR3 size: 11 residues.

The chain is built from TRBV4-1 and TRBJ1-3; D is unresolved. Germline assignment: CDR1 MGHRA and CDR2 YSYEKL. Trimming took 0 bases from V and 16 from J, leaving 19 bases between them. The CDR3 covers 14 residues. The CDR3 region is CASSQDHGREIEYF. Here the CDR3 DNA reads TGCGCCAGCAGCCAAGATCACGGTAGGGAGATCGAGTATTTT.

The chain recombines TRBV30 with TRBJ1-1, with no clear D. V lost 2 bases, J lost 4 bases, and 17 bases lay in between. Germline-derived CDR1 and CDR2 are GTSNPN and SVGIG (reference sequence). The CDR3 length is 15 residues. As DNA, the CDR3 is TGTGCCTGGAGTCCGGGCGTTCTTGGGAGCACTGAAGCTTTCTTT. Protein sequence: CAWSPGVLGSTEAFF.

V and J are TRBV7-9 and TRBJ1-2; possibly TRBD1 for D (6 bases). CDR3 size: 15 residues. V was pared by 1 base and J by 4 bases, with 13 bases between. Germline CDR1 and CDR2: SEHNR and FQNEAQ (reference sequence). CDR3 DNA: TGTGCCAGCAGCTTAGGATTACAGGGCACCTATGGCTACACCTTC. Translating it yields CASSLGLQGTYGYTF. Together with reference TRBV7-9 and TRBJ1-2, the CDR3 gives the full variable domain: DTGVSQNPRHKITKRGQNVTFRCDPISEHNRLYWYRQTLGQGPEFLTYFQNEAQLEKSRLLSDRFSAERPKGSFSTLEIQRTEQGDSAMYLCASSLGLQGTYGYTFGSGTRLTVV.

The chain has TRBV7-9 and TRBJ1-2, with D possibly TRBD1 on 5 matching bases. V dropped 4 bases and J dropped 2 bases, with 11 bases sitting between them. Germline assignment: CDR1 SEHNR and CDR2 FQNEAQ (reference sequence). The CDR3 has 14 amino acids. The CDR3, as DNA: TGTGCCAGCAGCTCCGGGGGGTTGAACTATGGCTACACCTTC. Encoded protein: CASSSGGLNYGYTF.

The chain uses TRBV7-2 and TRBJ2-7; 8 bases match TRBD1. The CDR3 is 15 amino acids. In germline, CDR1 is SGHTA, CDR2 FQGNSA. The V gene end was trimmed by 2 bases and the J gene end by 3 bases; junction bases not matched to a gene: 6. CDR3 in DNA: TGTGCCAGCAGCTTACTACTGACAGGGGTCTACGAGCAGTACTTC. It translates to CASSLLLTGVYEQYF.

This sequence joins TRBV30 and TRBJ1-2; 7 nucleotides agree with TRBD1. Looked up from germline, CDR1 is GTSNPN and CDR2 is SVGIG (reference sequence). J was trimmed by 1 base and V by 6 bases; bases with no gene match: 8. The CDR3 sequence is 14 residues long. The CDR3 protein is CACLRRDSNYGYTF. Written as DNA, the CDR3 is TGTGCCTGCCTCAGACGGGACAGTAACTATGGCTACACCTTC.

V is TRBV11-2 and J is TRBJ2-3; D unclear. This CDR3 region has 14 residues. Germline assignment: CDR1 SGHAT and CDR2 FQNNGV. V was cut by 4 bases and J by 5 bases, with 13 bases left in between. CDR3 residues: CASSSSDYRDTQYF. In DNA, the CDR3 is TGTGCCAGCAGCTCCTCTGATTATCGAGATACGCAGTATTTT.

This clone is labeled as medium-sized (0.01 to 0.1%). This chain uses TRBV10-3 with TRBJ2-7, with 11 bases aligning to TRBD1. J was trimmed by 4 bases and V by 10 bases; bases with no gene match: 12. CDR3 size: 15 residues. Looked up from germline, CDR1 is ENHRY and CDR2 is SYGVKD. CDR3 amino acids: CATHPGQGGWYEQYF. The CDR3 DNA follows: TGTGCCACGCACCCGGGACAGGGGGGTTGGTACGAGCAGTACTTC.

V gene TRBV6-5 combines with J gene TRBJ2-1; TRBD1 agrees at 7 bases. Per the germline V gene, CDR1 is MNHEY and CDR2 is SVGAGI. The CDR3 spans 15 residues. V was pared by 5 bases and J by 1 base, with 5 bases of the junction left unmatched. CDR3: CASSNPTGSYNEQFF. CDR3 sequence (DNA): TGTGCCAGCAGTAATCCGACAGGGTCCTACAATGAGCAGTTCTTC.

The chain links TRBV4-2 to TRBJ2-5; TRBD1 matches 7 bases. Looked up from germline, CDR1 is LGHNA and CDR2 is YNFKEQ. The CDR3 covers 14 residues. The V gene end was trimmed by 1 base and the J gene end by 4 bases; junction bases not matched to a gene: 3. The CDR3 loop is CASSQVAGGETQYF. In DNA form, the CDR3 reads TGTGCCAGCAGCCAAGTGGCAGGGGGAGAGACCCAGTACTTC.

V gene TRBV6-5 combines with J gene TRBJ1-1; 9 bases align to TRBD1. The V segment lost 6 bases and the J segment 4 bases; nucleotides outside the gene matches: 3. The V gene's germline CDR1 is MNHEY and CDR2 SVGAGI. This CDR3 is built from 13 residues. The chain's CDR3 is CASRRQGGTEAFF. CDR3 nucleotides: TGTGCCAGCAGACGACAGGGGGGCACTGAAGCTTTCTTT.

The table lists this clone with a count of one. This rearrangement joins TRBV7-6 to TRBJ2-7; tentative D call: TRBD2 (6 bases). Trimming removed 1 base from V and 3 bases from J, with 13 bases in between. Germline V gene lookup returns CDR1 SGHVS and CDR2 FNYEAQ. The CDR3 is 15 residues long. The CDR3 sequence: CASSLGREVHYEQYF. The CDR3 DNA follows: TGTGCCAGCAGCTTAGGCAGGGAGGTGCACTACGAGCAGTACTTC.

The genes are TRBV19 and TRBJ1-1, with no clear D. Germline CDR1 is LNHDA and CDR2 is SQIVND (reference sequence). The CDR3 spans 12 residues. Trimming cost V 2 bases and J 0 bases, with 1 base left between them. CDR3 coding DNA: TGTGCCAGTAGTATATTGAACACTGAAGCTTTCTTT. Protein product: CASSILNTEAFF.

The V gene is TRBV7-2, the J gene TRBJ2-1; 9 positions match TRBD2. J lost 3 bases, V lost 1 base, and 4 bases had no gene match. This CDR3 spans 16 amino acids. Germline assignment: CDR1 SGHTA and CDR2 FQGNSA. CDR3 sequence reads: CASSLEASGNYNEQFF. Here the CDR3 DNA reads TGTGCCAGCAGCTTAGAAGCTAGCGGGAACTACAATGAGCAGTTCTTC.

The chain couples TRBV5-1 to TRBJ2-7, with 9 bases matching TRBD1. CDR1 and CDR2 from the germline V gene are SGHRS and YFSETQ. The CDR3 contains 14 residues. Trimming took 4 bases from V and 0 from J; bases not matched to a gene: 2. CDR3 coding DNA: TGCGCCAGCAGCGGGACAGGGTACTCCTACGAGCAGTACTTC. Its translation: CASSGTGYSYEQYF.

The chain couples TRBV2 to TRBJ1-1; D is unclear. Germline V lookup: CDR1 SNHLY, CDR2 FYNNEI. The CDR3 is 13 residues long. V gave up 7 bases and J gave up 1 base, with 10 bases separating them. The CDR3 protein is CASNREQNTEAFF. CDR3 DNA: TGTGCCAGCAACCGTGAACAGAACACTGAAGCTTTCTTT.

The chain joins TRBV5-1 to TRBJ2-3; D call uncertain. Trimming took 1 base from V and 4 from J, leaving 1 base between them. This CDR3 has 11 residues. Germline CDR1 and CDR2: SGHRS and YFSETQ. The DNA for the CDR3 is TGCGCCAGCAGCTTGTCAGATACGCAGTATTTT. Its translation is CASSLSDTQYF.